This T cell receptor (beta chain) was captured in a study of T cell responses to AZD1222 COVID-19 vaccine. Study observations and caveats: Researchers report vaccine-associated CD4 TCRs spanning spike, with dominance at 160-218 and 743-854. In a largely white British group with more females than males, clonal diversity was possibly underestimated. At baseline, just a handful of AZD1222 recipients tested seropositive.

Measured with immunoSEQ multiplex PCR; TCRdb has only the in-frame clones, and not every one. The sample records fewer than 120,000 clones, 81% being singletons. Comment on this clone: The antigen remains unidentified.

Germline V lookup: CDR1 SGHTA, CDR2 FQGNSA. Trimming cost V 6 bases and J 9 bases, with 15 bases left between them. The CDR3 length is 14 residues. The sequence was obtained from an adult in good health. Specimen: peripheral blood, collected on day 0 of AZD1222 vaccination. V and J are TRBV7-2 and TRBJ1-6; possibly TRBD1 for D (5 bases). CDR3 residues: CASRGTSGLSPLHF. Written as DNA, the CDR3 is TGTGCCAGCAGGGGGACCTCGGGGCTTTCACCCCTCCACTTT. Together with reference TRBV7-2 and TRBJ1-6, the CDR3 gives the full variable domain: GAGVSQSPSNKVTEKGKDVELRCDPISGHTALYWYRQSLGQGLEFLIYFQGNSAPDKSGLPSDRFSAERTGGSVSTLTIQRTQQEDSAVYLCASRGTSGLSPLHFGNGTRLTVT.